The clone carrying this T cell receptor beta chain was picked up a small number of times. Its specificity is not known. The source of the sample is a study of T cell repertoires in cytomegalovirus infection. Study as a whole: TCR beta signatures that were public indicated CMV infection and matching HLA type. Notes on the study in general: Identification of carriers of CMV plus the relevant HLA was performed using cumulative public TCR beta family frequency. Ex vivo responses were dominated by HLA-C-restricted CMV-specific TCR beta clonotypes.

TCRdb independently ran MiXCR on the reads; one entry per CDR3 protein. The sample records more than 650,000 distinct CDR3 sequences, less than 40% being singletons. CDR1 and CDR2 from the germline V gene are LNHNV and YYDKDF (reference sequence). Trimming took 1 base from V and 0 from J; bases not matched to a gene: 0. This CDR3 spans 15 amino acids. This chain connects TRBV15 to TRBJ2-1; 7 nucleotides align to TRBD2. The sample consisted of PBMCs. This clonotype was obtained from a human donor in good health (CMV status not recorded). Some clones in this sample may be carry-over from other donors' samples. The CDR3 loop is CATSRGGGSYNEQFF. The DNA of the CDR3 is TGTGCCACCAGCAGAGGCGGGGGCTCCTACAATGAGCAGTTCTTC.